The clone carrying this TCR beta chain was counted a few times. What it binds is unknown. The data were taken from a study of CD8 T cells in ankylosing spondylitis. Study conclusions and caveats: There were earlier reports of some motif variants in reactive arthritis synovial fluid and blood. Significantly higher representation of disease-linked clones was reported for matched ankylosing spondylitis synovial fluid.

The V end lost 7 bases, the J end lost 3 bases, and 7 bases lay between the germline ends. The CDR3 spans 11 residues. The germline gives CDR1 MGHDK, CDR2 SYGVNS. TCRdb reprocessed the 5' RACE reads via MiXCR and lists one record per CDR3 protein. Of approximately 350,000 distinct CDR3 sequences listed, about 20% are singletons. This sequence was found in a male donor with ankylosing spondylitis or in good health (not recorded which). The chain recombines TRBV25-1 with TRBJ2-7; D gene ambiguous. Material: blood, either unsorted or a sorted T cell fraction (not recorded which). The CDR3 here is CASTHSYEQYF. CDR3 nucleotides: TGTGCCAGCACCCACAGCTACGAGCAGTACTTC.